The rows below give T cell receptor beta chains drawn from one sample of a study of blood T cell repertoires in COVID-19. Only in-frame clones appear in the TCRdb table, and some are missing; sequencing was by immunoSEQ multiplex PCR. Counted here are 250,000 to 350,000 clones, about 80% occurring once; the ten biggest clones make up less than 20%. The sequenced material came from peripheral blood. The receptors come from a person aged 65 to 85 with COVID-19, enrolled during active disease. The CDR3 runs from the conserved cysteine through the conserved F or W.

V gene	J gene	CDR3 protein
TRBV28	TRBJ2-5	CASAGETGTRETQYF
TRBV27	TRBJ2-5	CASSLQPQGAQETQYF
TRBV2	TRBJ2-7	CASSVRDRAGYEQYF
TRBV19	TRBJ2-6	CASSPTGSGANVLTF
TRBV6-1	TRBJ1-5	CASSWSQGGNQPQHF
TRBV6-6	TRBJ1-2	CASSNLQGARNYGYTF
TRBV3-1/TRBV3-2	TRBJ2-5	CASSQGVGQGETQYF
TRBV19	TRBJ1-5	CASSILRLGNQPQHF
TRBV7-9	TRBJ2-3	CASSLGASTDTQYF
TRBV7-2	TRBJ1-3	CASSLATTSVSGNTIYF
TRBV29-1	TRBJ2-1	CSVAGFSGSFNEQFF
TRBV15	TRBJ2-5	CATSSQSGVMETQYF
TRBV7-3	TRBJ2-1	CASSLTGRGDRGNEQFF
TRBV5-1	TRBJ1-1	CASSRPGQYTEAFF
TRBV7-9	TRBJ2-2	CASSWGTSITGELFF
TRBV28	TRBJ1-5	CASSFGSYSNQPQHF
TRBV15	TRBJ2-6	CATSRGTGAGANVLTF
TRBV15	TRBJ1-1	CATSRDAGMNTEAFF